The clone carrying this T cell receptor (beta chain) was observed a few times. Its antigen is not known. Here the CDR3 omits its conserved ending phenylalanine or tryptophan, so a read error is the likely source. CDR3 length: 13 residues. Germline-derived CDR1 and CDR2 are SGHVS and FQNEAQ. V was cut by 1 base and J by 7 bases, with 11 bases left in between. This entry is derived from a study of early T cells in non-severe SARS-CoV-2 infection. Background on the study: Unsorted whole blood bulk RNA was sequenced, with unpaired chains.

Attachment of unique molecular identifiers was made to individual cDNA molecules. TCRdb fed the 5' RACE reads into MiXCR, producing one record per CDR3 protein. Found here are about 55,000 distinct CDR3 sequences, around 8% of them singletons; the top ten hold around 4.2%. Study-wide results and limits: Anti-spike CD8 specificities were favored by VDJdb matching, whose results missed private and CD4 specificities.

The receptor was isolated from an adult who was a healthcare worker with PCR-confirmed SARS-CoV-2 infection or an uninfected control (not recorded which). Specimen: whole blood. The chain links TRBV7-8 to TRBJ2-7, with unresolved D. For the CDR3, the DNA is TGTGCCAGCAGCTTAGTGGTTTCGGGTGAGCAGTACTCC. Its protein is CASSLVVSGEQYS.